These T cell receptor beta chains were read from a single sample in a study of control samples from healthy donors and cancer patients. The method was immunoSEQ multiplex PCR; TCRdb's version includes in-frame clones alone and lacks a portion of them. The table has 150,000 to 200,000 clones, 90% to 95% seen once. The material sequenced was blood. The origin of the receptors is a woman younger than 45 in good health. Each CDR3 is given with its conserved first and last residue. The D gene is left open where the match is weak. Some rows mark clone size as missing; the rest say once, few, many or name a class of expanded clone.

d_gene	abundance	v_gene	j_gene	CDR3aa	CDR3nt
NA	NA	TRBV6-5	TRBJ2-3	CASSLQVLTDTQYF	TGTGCCAGCAGCCTTCAGGTGCTCACAGATACGCAGTATTTT
TRBD1	NA	TRBV18	TRBJ2-5	CASSQGRGLYETQYF	TGTGCCAGCTCACAAGGCAGGGGGCTCTATGAGACCCAGTACTTC
TRBD1	NA	TRBV19	TRBJ1-5	CASRRTGGVQPQHF	TGTGCCAGTAGAAGGACAGGGGGTGTTCAGCCCCAGCATTTT
TRBD1	NA	TRBV7-3	TRBJ2-7	CASSPGQGANEQYF	TGTGCCAGCAGCCCCGGACAGGGGGCCAACGAGCAGTACTTC
NA	NA	TRBV6-2/TRBV6-3	TRBJ1-3	CASSYGAPGNTIYF	TGTGCCAGCAGTTACGGGGCGCCTGGAAACACCATATATTTT
TRBD2	once	TRBV11-3	TRBJ2-1	CASSLAQRSSGRGEQFF	TGTGCCAGCAGCTTAGCCCAGAGGTCTAGCGGGAGGGGTGAGCAGTTCTTC
NA	once	TRBV28	TRBJ1-5	CASRQGDQPQHF	TGTGCCAGCAGACAGGGAGATCAGCCCCAGCATTTT
TRBD2	NA	TRBV7-9	TRBJ2-3	CASSLTSGSTDTQYF	TGTGCCAGCAGCTTAACTAGCGGGAGCACAGATACGCAGTATTTT
NA	NA	TRBV1	TRBJ1-5	CTSSQGRIYSNQPQHF	TGCACCAGCAGCCAAGGGCGGATTTATAGCAATCAGCCCCAGCATTTT
TRBD2	NA	TRBV6-4	TRBJ2-1	CASSEELAGGGNEQFF	TGTGCCAGCAGCGAAGAACTAGCGGGGGGTGGTAATGAGCAGTTCTTC
NA	NA	TRBV10-3	TRBJ2-7	CAISSGFGEQYF	TGTGCCATCAGTTCAGGGTTTGGCGAGCAGTACTTC
TRBD1	once	TRBV29-1	TRBJ1-2	CSVGGDRGGYTF	TGCAGCGTCGGGGGAGACAGGGGTGGCTACACCTTC
NA	NA	TRBV19	TRBJ2-5	CASSISIGETQYF	TGTGCCAGTAGTATATCTATCGGAGAGACCCAGTACTTC
NA	NA	TRBV13	TRBJ1-1	CASSLQGLHTEAFF	TGTGCCAGCAGCTTACAGGGGTTGCACACTGAAGCTTTCTTT
NA	NA	TRBV14	TRBJ1-4	CASSQMDSWEKLFF	TGTGCCAGCAGCCAAATGGACAGCTGGGAAAAACTGTTTTTT
TRBD2	NA	TRBV29-1	TRBJ2-7	CSVASSGYEQYF	TGCAGCGTTGCGTCTAGCGGGTACGAGCAGTACTTC
NA	NA	TRBV7-2	TRBJ1-1	CASSLNRYTEAFF	TGTGCCAGCAGCTTGAACAGGTACACTGAAGCTTTCTTT
NA	NA	TRBV7-9	TRBJ1-5	CASSLSSGSNQPQHF	TGTGCCAGCAGCTTATCTAGCGGTAGCAATCAGCCCCAGCATTTT
TRBD1	NA	TRBV2	TRBJ1-2	CASKTGGAGYGYTF	TGTGCCAGCAAGACAGGGGGCGCTGGCTATGGCTACACCTTC
NA	NA	TRBV6-5	TRBJ2-7	CASSYTRDLHYEQYF	TGTGCCAGCAGTTACACCCGGGACTTACACTACGAGCAGTACTTC
NA	NA	TRBV27	TRBJ2-6	CASSLWGTGANVLTF	TGTGCCAGCAGTTTATGGGGGACTGGGGCCAACGTCCTGACTTTC
TRBD2	NA	TRBV11-2	TRBJ2-7	CASGRVSYEQYF	TGTGCCAGCGGGAGGGTTTCCTACGAGCAGTACTTC
TRBD2	few	TRBV6-4	TRBJ2-1	CASSAGLAGDNEQFF	TGTGCCAGCAGTGCGGGACTAGCGGGGGACAATGAGCAGTTCTTC
TRBD1	once	TRBV7-2	TRBJ1-5	CASSSDRGNQPQHF	TGTGCCAGCAGCTCGGACAGGGGCAATCAGCCCCAGCATTTT
NA	NA	TRBV2	TRBJ2-1	CASRRDYNEQFF	TGTGCCAGCAGGCGGGACTACAATGAGCAGTTCTTC
NA	NA	TRBV6-4	TRBJ2-1	CASSDNPTNEQFF	TGTGCCAGCAGTGATAATCCAACCAATGAGCAGTTCTTC
NA	NA	TRBV5-8	TRBJ2-2	CASSPGQNTGELFF	TGTGCCAGCAGCCCGGGACAGAACACCGGGGAGCTGTTTTTT
NA	NA	TRBV7-8	TRBJ1-3	CASSLMAGLGNTIYF	TGTGCCAGCAGCTTAATGGCAGGGCTGGGAAACACCATATATTTT
TRBD1	NA	TRBV7-2	TRBJ2-1	CASSLQGAPYNEQFF	TGTGCCAGCAGCCTGCAGGGGGCCCCCTACAATGAGCAGTTCTTC
NA	NA	TRBV5-8	TRBJ1-3	CASSLGRTSGNTIYF	TGTGCCAGCAGCTTGGGACGGACCTCTGGAAACACCATATATTTT
NA	NA	TRBV10-3	TRBJ2-2	CAIGREMGTGELFF	TGTGCCATCGGTCGGGAGATGGGCACCGGGGAGCTGTTTTTT
NA	NA	TRBV6-1	TRBJ2-1	CASSEAIHNEQFF	TGTGCCAGCAGTGAAGCGATTCACAATGAGCAGTTCTTC
NA	NA	TRBV10-1	TRBJ1-5	CANLVRRIQPQHF	TGCGCCAACCTAGTTCGGAGGATTCAGCCCCAGCATTTT
TRBD2	once	TRBV7-2	TRBJ2-5	CASSGGLAGGRRTQYF	TGTGCCAGCAGCGGGGGACTAGCGGGAGGGAGGAGGACCCAGTACTTC
TRBD2	NA	TRBV10-3	TRBJ2-7	CAISGGGGTTYEQYF	TGTGCCATCAGTGGGGGCGGGGGGACAACCTACGAGCAGTACTTC
TRBD1	NA	TRBV11-3	TRBJ2-4	CASSLGTVPIQYF	TGTGCCAGCAGCTTGGGGACAGTTCCCATTCAGTACTTC
NA	NA	TRBV5-5	TRBJ1-3	CASRQDGNTIYF	TGTGCCAGCAGACAGGATGGAAACACCATATATTTT
TRBD2	NA	TRBV5-1	TRBJ2-1	CASSGTSGGRGNEQFF	TGCGCCAGCAGCGGGACTAGCGGGGGCCGTGGGAATGAGCAGTTCTTC
TRBD1	NA	TRBV28	TRBJ2-1	CASSLSGTGSYNEQFF	TGTGCCAGCAGTTTATCCGGGACAGGGTCCTACAATGAGCAGTTCTTC
NA	NA	TRBV10-3	TRBJ1-2	CAISEPSAGYGYTF	TGTGCCATCAGTGAGCCCAGTGCGGGTTATGGCTACACCTTC
TRBD2	NA	TRBV12-3/TRBV12-4	TRBJ2-1	CASSPVRGGAQFF	TGTGCCAGCAGCCCTGTGCGGGGGGGGGCGCAGTTCTTC
TRBD1	once	TRBV7-2	TRBJ1-4	CASSPGQGPNEKLFF	TGTGCCAGCAGCCCGGGACAGGGGCCTAATGAAAAACTGTTTTTT